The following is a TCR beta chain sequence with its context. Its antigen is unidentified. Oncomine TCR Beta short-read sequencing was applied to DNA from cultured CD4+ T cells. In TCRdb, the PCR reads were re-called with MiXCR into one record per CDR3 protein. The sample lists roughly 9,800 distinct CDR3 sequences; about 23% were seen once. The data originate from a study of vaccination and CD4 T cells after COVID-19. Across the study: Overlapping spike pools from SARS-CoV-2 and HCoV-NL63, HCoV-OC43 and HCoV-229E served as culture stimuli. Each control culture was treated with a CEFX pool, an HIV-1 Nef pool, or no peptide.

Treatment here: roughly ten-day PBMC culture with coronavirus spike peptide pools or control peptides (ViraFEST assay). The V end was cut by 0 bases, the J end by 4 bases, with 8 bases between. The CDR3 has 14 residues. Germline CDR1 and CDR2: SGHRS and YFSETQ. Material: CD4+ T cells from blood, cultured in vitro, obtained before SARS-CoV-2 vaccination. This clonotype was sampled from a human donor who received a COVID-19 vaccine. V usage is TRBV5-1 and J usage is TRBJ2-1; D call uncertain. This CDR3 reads CASSLGQIYNEQFF. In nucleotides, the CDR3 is TGCGCCAGCAGCTTGGGCCAGATTTACAATGAGCAGTTCTTC. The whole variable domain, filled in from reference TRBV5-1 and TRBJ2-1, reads KAGVTQTPRYLIKTRGQQVTLSCSPISGHRSVSWYQQTPGQGLQFLFEYFSETQRNKGNFPGRFSGRQFSNSRSEMNVSTLELGDSALYLCASSLGQIYNEQFFGPGTRLTVL.